Following are 31 T cell receptor beta chains from one sample sequenced in a study of blood T cell repertoires in COVID-19. Assay used: immunoSEQ multiplex PCR; TCRdb lists only in-frame clones, some missing. The sample carries under 150,000 clones, 79% recorded once. Sequencing used peripheral blood. These receptor sequences come from a man aged 55 to 70 with acute or convalescent COVID-19.

This sequence joins TRBV9 and TRBJ1-3; tentative D call: TRBD1 (5 bases). The V end was cut by 1 base, the J end by 4 bases, with 9 bases between. There are 14 residues in the CDR3. Germline CDR1 SGDLS, CDR2 YYNGEE. The CDR3, as DNA: TGTGCCAGCAGCGTACAGGGTACGGGAAACACCATATATTTT. Its translation is CASSVQGTGNTIYF. Combining the CDR3 with reference TRBV9 and TRBJ1-3 gives the whole variable domain DSGVTQTPKHLITATGQRVTLRCSPRSGDLSVYWYQQSLDQGLQFLIQYYNGEERAKGNILERFSAQQFPDLHSELNLSSLELGDSALYFCASSVQGTGNTIYFGEGSWLTVV.

V gene TRBV27 combines with J gene TRBJ2-7, with 7 bases matching TRBD1. Germline V CDR1 and CDR2: MNHEY, SMNVEV (reference sequence). The CDR3 is 13 amino acids. The V gene end was trimmed by 5 bases and the J gene end by 5 bases; junction bases not matched to a gene: 6. As DNA, the CDR3 is TGTGCCAGCAGTGGAACTGACAGGGACGAGCAGTACTTC. Translation: CASSGTDRDEQYF.

The chain recombines TRBV4-1 with TRBJ2-3; 7 bases map to TRBD1. This CDR3 has 17 amino acids. CDR1 is MGHRA, CDR2 YSYEKL, per germline. Trimming removed 5 bases from V and 0 bases from J; junction bases left unmatched: 11. CDR3 loop: CASSAPTGTESTDTQYF. In DNA, the CDR3 is TGCGCCAGCAGCGCTCCGACCGGGACAGAGAGCACAGATACGCAGTATTTT.

The rearrangement joins TRBV3-1 (or the pseudogene TRBV3-2) to TRBJ2-3, with 8 bases identical to TRBD2. The CDR3 is 17 residues long. Germline V gene lookup returns CDR1 LGHDT and CDR2 YNNKEL (reference sequence). V lost 1 base to trimming and J lost 5 bases; unmatched junction nucleotides: 11. The chain's CDR3 is CASSQVFRGLGGDTQYF. The CDR3 coding sequence is TGTGCCAGCAGCCAAGTTTTTAGGGGACTAGGGGGAGATACGCAGTATTTT.

This sequence joins TRBV6-5 and TRBJ2-5, with D tentatively TRBD2 (6 bases). From germline, CDR1 is MNHEY and CDR2 SVGAGI. There are 15 residues in the CDR3. Trimming cost V 6 bases and J 4 bases, with 18 bases left between them. The CDR3 bases are TGTGCCAGCAGCGCCGGACAAGTGGAGGGAGAGACCCAGTACTTC. This codes for CASSAGQVEGETQYF.

Only a few counts were recorded for this clone. This rearrangement joins TRBV1 to TRBJ1-6; the table's TRBD1 call for D was not verified on the DNA. TRBV1 is assigned pseudogene status. The CDR3 spans 17 residues. The CDR3 spells CTSGKGRQGLSNSPLHF. The CDR3 bases are TGCACCAGCGGCAAGGGTAGGCAGGGGTTAAGTAATTCACCCCTCCACTTT.

The V and J genes are TRBV3-1 (or the pseudogene TRBV3-2) and TRBJ2-1; D call uncertain. Trimming pared 5 bases from V and 3 bases from J, leaving 14 bases between. Germline values: CDR1 LGHDT, CDR2 YNNKEL (reference sequence). The CDR3 is 15 residues long. The CDR3 bases are TGTGCCAGCAGCACCCGACCGGCAGGCTACAATGAGCAGTTCTTC. Translation: CASSTRPAGYNEQFF.

The J gene is TRBJ2-2, the V gene TRBV11-2; weak D call: TRBD2 (5 bases). Trimming shortened V by 1 base and J by 4 bases, and 7 bases separated the two germline ends. Germline-derived CDR1 and CDR2 are SGHAT and FQNNGV. The CDR3 has 14 amino acids. The CDR3 nucleotides read TGTGCCAGCAGCTTAGGAGGAGGCACCGGGGAGCTGTTTTTT. Its translation: CASSLGGGTGELFF.

This rearrangement joins TRBV30 to TRBJ1-3, with 7 bases matching TRBD1. V lost 2 bases and J lost 2; bases outside the gene matches: 3. The CDR3 has 14 amino acids. Per germline, CDR1 GTSNPN and CDR2 SVGIG (reference sequence). The CDR3 DNA reads TGTGCCTGGAGTCGGACAGGAACTGGAAACACCATATATTTT. It codes for CAWSRTGTGNTIYF.

The gene calls are TRBV7-9 and TRBJ2-5, with TRBD1 as a possible D gene (6 bases). V lost 0 bases and J 4 bases, leaving 9 bases between the germline ends. The CDR3 runs 14 residues. CDR1 is SEHNR and CDR2 is FQNEAQ in the germline V gene (reference sequence). The CDR3 DNA sequence: TGTGCCAGCAGCTTAGCGGTAGGGGGAGAGACCCAGTACTTC. Amino acid sequence: CASSLAVGGETQYF.

The V call is TRBV30, the J call TRBJ1-2; tentative D call: TRBD1 (6 bases). Per germline, CDR1 GTSNPN and CDR2 SVGIG (reference sequence). This CDR3 spans 13 amino acids. The V end was cut by 7 bases, the J end by 5 bases, with 17 bases between. The CDR3 DNA sequence: TGTGCCTTCCGTACAACAGGGCGATATGGCTACACCTTC. Protein product: CAFRTTGRYGYTF.

The rearrangement joins TRBV20-1 to TRBJ2-5, with D possibly being TRBD2 (5 bases). Germline CDR1 DFQATT, CDR2 SNEGSKA (reference sequence). This CDR3 is built from 14 residues. V was pared by 3 bases and J by 4 bases, with 15 bases between. CDR3 DNA sequence: TGCAGTGCTAGTAGGCTGGGAGAGAGAGAGACCCAGTACTTC. Encoded protein: CSASRLGERETQYF.

The chain links TRBV7-2 to TRBJ1-6; no clear D. Looked up from germline, CDR1 is SGHTA and CDR2 is FQGNSA. CDR3 length: 13 residues. V was shortened by 9 bases and J by 5 bases, with 11 bases between the two germline ends. CDR3 DNA: TGTGCCAGTTGCCCATCTAATAATTCACCCCTCCACTTT. Residues: CASCPSNNSPLHF.

V and J are TRBV11-2 and TRBJ1-5; no definite D call. The CDR3 is 13 residues long. V was pared by 1 base and J by 5 bases, with 6 bases between. CDR1 is SGHAT and CDR2 is FQNNGV in the germline V gene. DNA of the CDR3: TGTGCCAGCAGCTTAGCCCTAGATCAGCCCCAGCATTTT. Translated, it gives CASSLALDQPQHF.

The V gene is TRBV2, the J gene TRBJ1-5, with TRBD1 as a possible D gene (5 bases). Trimming pared 6 bases from V and 7 bases from J, leaving 13 bases between. CDR1 and CDR2 (germline): SNHLY, FYNNEI. The CDR3 has 13 amino acids. In DNA form, the CDR3 reads TGTGCCAGCAGCCAGGGTTACGAACAGCCCCAGCATTTT. Protein product: CASSQGYEQPQHF.

The chain is built from TRBV9 and TRBJ2-1; tentatively, D is TRBD1 (5 bases). Germline V gives CDR1 SGDLS, CDR2 YYNGEE. CDR3 length equals 15 residues. V lost 0 bases, J lost 5 bases, and 12 bases lay in between. The CDR3 loop is CASSVEARAHNEQFF. CDR3 nucleotide sequence: TGTGCCAGCAGCGTAGAAGCCAGGGCCCACAATGAGCAGTTCTTC.

This sequence joins TRBV13 and TRBJ2-1, with D possibly being TRBD2 (6 bases). CDR3 length: 16 residues. Trimming took 5 bases from V and 5 from J, leaving 19 bases between them. CDR1 PRHDT and CDR2 FYEKMQ come from the germline V gene (reference sequence). The CDR3 nucleotides read TGTGCCAGCAGCCCTAGATGGGACTTTACAGACAATGAGCAGTTCTTC. Encoded protein: CASSPRWDFTDNEQFF.

V is TRBV10-3 and J is TRBJ2-5; maybe TRBD1 (5 bases). CDR1 and CDR2 (germline): ENHRY, SYGVKD. Trimming pared 2 bases from V and 3 bases from J, leaving 16 bases between. This CDR3 comprises 16 residues. The CDR3, as DNA: TGTGCCATCAGTGAGATGCGAGACAGCTCAAAAGAGACCCAGTACTTC. Its protein product is CAISEMRDSSKETQYF.

CDR3 in amino acids: CAARRSNTGELFF. The CDR3 DNA follows: TGCGCCGCTAGACGGTCGAACACCGGGGAGCTGTTTTTT. The chain uses TRBV4-1 and TRBJ2-2; D remains unclear. Germline assignment: CDR1 MGHRA and CDR2 YSYEKL. This CDR3 region has 13 residues. Between the trimmed V and J ends, which lost 11 bases and 0 bases, there was a span of 10 bases.

This clone showed up just a few times. The J gene is TRBJ1-6, the V gene TRBV28; no reliable D call. This CDR3 is built from 14 residues. The ends were cut back, 4 bases at V and 3 bases at J, with 7 bases in the middle. Germline CDR1 MDHEN, CDR2 SYDVKM. CDR3 bases: TGTGCCAGCAGTTCACTAGGCTATAATTCACCCCTCCACTTT. Amino acid sequence: CASSSLGYNSPLHF.

The chain uses TRBV7-2 and TRBJ2-2; the D is unclear. The V end was cut by 1 base, the J end by 1 base, with 10 bases between. The CDR3 extends over 16 amino acids. Germline V gene sequence: CDR1 SGHTA, CDR2 FQGNSA. The CDR3: CASSLELLVNTGELFF. The CDR3 region has the DNA TGTGCCAGCAGCTTAGAACTACTGGTGAACACCGGGGAGCTGTTTTTT.

This rearrangement joins TRBV2 to TRBJ1-4; 7 bases map to TRBD1. Germline loops: CDR1 SNHLY, CDR2 FYNNEI. V lost 6 bases and J lost 1; bases outside the gene matches: 14. CDR3 length: 18 residues. DNA of the CDR3: TGTGCCAGCAGGGACAGGAGCCAGAAATTTGGAACTAATGAAAAACTGTTTTTT. Amino acid sequence: CASRDRSQKFGTNEKLFF.

The genes are TRBV7-2 and TRBJ1-2, with TRBD1 as a possible D gene (5 bases). The V end lost 1 base, the J end lost 8 bases, and 11 bases lay between the germline ends. The germline gives CDR1 SGHTA, CDR2 FQGNSA. CDR3 length: 13 amino acids. CDR3: CASSLGGGEGYTF. Written as DNA, the CDR3 is TGTGCCAGCAGCTTAGGCGGGGGTGAGGGCTACACCTTC. The full variable domain, completed using reference TRBV7-2 and TRBJ1-2, is GAGVSQSPSNKVTEKGKDVELRCDPISGHTALYWYRQSLGQGLEFLIYFQGNSAPDKSGLPSDRFSAERTGGSVSTLTIQRTQQEDSAVYLCASSLGGGEGYTFGSGTRLTVV.

The chain couples TRBV11-3 to TRBJ1-2, with 11 bases fitting TRBD1. Germline V gives CDR1 SGHNT, CDR2 YENEEA. V was pared by 5 bases and J by 8 bases, with 4 bases of the junction left unmatched. This CDR3 has 13 residues. Here the CDR3 reads CASSAGQGDGYTF. Here the CDR3 DNA reads TGTGCCAGCAGCGCGGGACAGGGGGACGGCTACACCTTC.

The rearrangement links TRBV5-5 to TRBJ1-4; D remains unclear. The ends were cut back, 0 bases at V and 0 bases at J, with 12 bases in the middle. The CDR3 has 17 residues. Per the germline V gene, CDR1 is SGHKS and CDR2 is YYEKEE (reference sequence). The CDR3 region has the DNA TGTGCCAGCAGCTTGGCCGACCTCCGGGCAACTAATGAAAAACTGTTTTTT. This encodes CASSLADLRATNEKLFF.

As DNA, the CDR3 is TGTGCCAGCAGCTTAGCCGGACTAGCGGGAGCAGATACGCAGTATTTT. Translating gives CASSLAGLAGADTQYF. V gene TRBV7-2 combines with J gene TRBJ2-3; 13 nucleotides line up with TRBD2. Germline loops: CDR1 SGHTA, CDR2 FQGNSA. The trim removed 0 bases at V and 4 bases at J, leaving 1 base unmatched. CDR3 length: 16 residues.

The rearrangement joins TRBV2 to TRBJ1-2; D might be TRBD1 (6 bases). The CDR3 extends over 14 amino acids. Germline CDR1 SNHLY, CDR2 FYNNEI. Deletions cut 6 bases from V and 4 bases from J, with 15 bases between. The CDR3 nucleotides read TGTGCCAGCAGGTCAGGGGAGGGTGGCTATGGCTACACCTTC. Protein: CASRSGEGGYGYTF.

This clone showed up just a few times. The J gene is TRBJ1-2, the V gene TRBV12-3 or TRBV12-4, with D maybe TRBD1 (5 bases). Trimming removed 2 bases at V and 10 bases at J, with 11 bases between. The length of the CDR3 is 12 residues. CDR3 bases: TGTGCCAGCAGTTTACGGGACTCCGCCTACACCTTC. It encodes CASSLRDSAYTF.

This chain links TRBV19 with TRBJ1-5; D perhaps matches TRBD1 (5 bases). CDR1 is LNHDA and CDR2 is SQIVND in the germline V gene (reference sequence). There are 13 residues in the CDR3. V lost 5 bases and J lost 5, with 10 bases in between. The CDR3 loop is CASSAVRDQPQHF. The CDR3 region has the DNA TGTGCCAGTAGTGCCGTCAGGGATCAGCCCCAGCATTTT.

This clone showed up just once. The chain links TRBV19 to TRBJ2-1; 9 nucleotides line up with TRBD1. Per the germline V gene, CDR1 is LNHDA and CDR2 is SQIVND (reference sequence). The V segment lost 4 bases and the J segment 0 bases; nucleotides outside the gene matches: 1. The CDR3 consists of 15 residues. For the CDR3, the DNA is TGTGCCAGTAGTACGACAGGGGGCTCCTACAATGAGCAGTTCTTC. Translated: CASSTTGGSYNEQFF.

This chain connects TRBV29-1 to TRBJ1-2; D unclear. CDR1 SQVTM and CDR2 ANQGSEA come from the germline V gene. The CDR3 contains 13 residues. V was clipped by 5 bases and J by 8 bases, with 18 bases between them. CDR3 protein: CSVLDLLGLGYTF. The CDR3 nucleotides are TGCAGCGTTTTGGACTTATTAGGATTAGGCTACACCTTC.